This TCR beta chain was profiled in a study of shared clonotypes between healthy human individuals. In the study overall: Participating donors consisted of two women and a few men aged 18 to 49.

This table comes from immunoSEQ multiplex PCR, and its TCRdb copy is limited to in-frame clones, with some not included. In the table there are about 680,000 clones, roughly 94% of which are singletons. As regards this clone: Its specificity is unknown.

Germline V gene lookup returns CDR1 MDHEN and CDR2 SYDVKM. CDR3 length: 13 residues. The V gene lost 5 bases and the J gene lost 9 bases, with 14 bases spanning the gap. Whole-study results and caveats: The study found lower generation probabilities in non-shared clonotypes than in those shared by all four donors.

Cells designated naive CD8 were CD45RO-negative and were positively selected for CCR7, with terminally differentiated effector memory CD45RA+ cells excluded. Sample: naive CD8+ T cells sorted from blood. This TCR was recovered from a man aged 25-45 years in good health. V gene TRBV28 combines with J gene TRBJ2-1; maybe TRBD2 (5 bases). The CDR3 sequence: CASSPEVPGEQFF. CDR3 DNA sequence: TGTGCCAGCAGTCCGGAGGTCCCGGGTGAGCAGTTCTTC.